This TCR beta chain was recorded in a study of blood T cell repertoires in COVID-19. Turning to the study itself: COVID-19 samples from acute and convalescent phases originated in the United States, Italy and Spain.

Looked up from germline, CDR1 is SGHTA and CDR2 is FQGTGA. Deletions cut 2 bases from V and 8 bases from J, with 20 bases between. The CDR3 contains 16 residues. In the original workflow: Amplified reference gene primers provided the basis for estimating nucleated cell counts. Sequencing was performed with immunoSEQ multiplex PCR; in TCRdb, only in-frame clones are kept and a portion is missing. The V and J calls and clone size come from that table; D and trimming were worked out from the DNA. Of some 190,000 clones listed, approximately 85% are singletons. Participant age was roughly 18 to 89 years, and participants resided in approximately 25 US areas. Participants were placed into cohorts based on the clinical history they reported.

The gene calls are TRBV7-3 and TRBJ2-3, with D tentatively TRBD2 (6 bases). Sequenced sample: PBMCs or T cells enriched from blood (not recorded which). The TCR sequence derives from a man aged 35-49 years with acute COVID-19. In nucleotides, the CDR3 is TGTGCCAGCAGCTTATTCACTGGTTCTACGGGAGTTACGCAGTATTTT. Translating gives CASSLFTGSTGVTQYF.